The rows below give T cell receptor beta chains drawn from one sample of a study of post-analysis software for immune sequencing data. TCRdb recomputed calls from the PCR reads with MiXCR, one row per CDR3 protein. Of fewer than 850,000 distinct CDR3 sequences in the sample, less than 35% were seen once. Sequencing was carried out using blood. Source of these receptors: a girl aged 5 to 17 with multiple sclerosis. The CDR3 runs from the conserved cysteine through the conserved F or W. Each record gives: CDR3 protein, CDR3 DNA, V gene, D gene, J gene, clone size. A D gene is named only where the DNA matches it firmly. A clone size is listed for some rows: how often the clone was seen (once, few, many), or a class if it is expanded.

cdr3_aa: CSAGLTSDYNEQFF
cdr3_nt: TGCAGTGCTGGTTTGACTAGTGACTACAATGAGCAGTTCTTC
v_call: TRBV20-1
d_call: .
j_call: TRBJ2-1
clone_size: few

cdr3_aa: CATSSPLQASRSRNNEQFF
cdr3_nt: TGTGCCACCAGCAGTCCCCTCCAGGCTAGCAGGAGTCGGAACAATGAGCAGTTCTTC
v_call: TRBV15
d_call: .
j_call: TRBJ2-1
clone_size: .

cdr3_aa: CASSFLQGTDTQYF
cdr3_nt: TGTGCCAGCAGCTTCCTACAGGGCACAGATACGCAGTATTTT
v_call: TRBV2
d_call: .
j_call: TRBJ2-3
clone_size: many

cdr3_aa: CSARPRQPNTEAFF
cdr3_nt: TGCAGTGCTAGGCCTCGACAGCCGAACACTGAAGCTTTCTTT
v_call: TRBV20-1
d_call: .
j_call: TRBJ1-1
clone_size: once

cdr3_aa: CAIFNGGSSYNGQFF
cdr3_nt: TGTGCCATCTTTAACGGGGGGAGCTCCTACAATGGGCAGTTCTTC
v_call: TRBV10-3
d_call: TRBD2
j_call: TRBJ2-1
clone_size: .

cdr3_aa: CASSGIGSLFYEQYF
cdr3_nt: TGTGCCAGCAGCGGTATCGGGAGCCTTTTTTACGAGCAGTACTTC
v_call: TRBV13
d_call: .
j_call: TRBJ2-7
clone_size: few

cdr3_aa: CATSEPGPGTDTQYF
cdr3_nt: TGTGCCACCAGTGAGCCGGGACCAGGCACAGATACGCAGTATTTT
v_call: TRBV24-1
d_call: .
j_call: TRBJ2-3
clone_size: .

cdr3_aa: CASSPPGGMNTEAFF
cdr3_nt: TGTGCCAGCAGCCCCCCCGGGGGGATGAACACTGAAGCTTTCTTT
v_call: TRBV7-9
d_call: .
j_call: TRBJ1-1
clone_size: few

cdr3_aa: CSVGTPGPNYGYTF
cdr3_nt: TGCAGCGTCGGAACCCCAGGGCCTAACTATGGCTACACCTTC
v_call: TRBV29-1
d_call: .
j_call: TRBJ1-2
clone_size: few

cdr3_aa: CSANGDLEPYNEQFF
cdr3_nt: TGCAGTGCTAACGGGGACCTCGAGCCTTACAATGAGCAGTTCTTC
v_call: TRBV20-1
d_call: .
j_call: TRBJ2-1
clone_size: few

cdr3_aa: CASSFPPSGSYNEQFF
cdr3_nt: TGTGCCAGCAGTTTTCCCCCTAGCGGGAGTTACAATGAGCAGTTCTTC
v_call: TRBV12-3/TRBV12-4
d_call: TRBD2
j_call: TRBJ2-1
clone_size: .

cdr3_aa: CSSSGQGALNEQFF
cdr3_nt: TGCAGCTCTTCCGGGCAGGGGGCGCTTAATGAGCAGTTCTTC
v_call: TRBV29-1
d_call: TRBD1
j_call: TRBJ2-1
clone_size: many

cdr3_aa: CSARVQGLGANVLTF
cdr3_nt: TGCAGTGCTCGAGTCCAGGGTCTAGGGGCCAACGTCCTGACTTTC
v_call: TRBV20-1
d_call: .
j_call: TRBJ2-6
clone_size: .

cdr3_aa: CSASFGGSYEQYF
cdr3_nt: TGCAGTGCTAGCTTCGGGGGGTCCTACGAGCAGTACTTC
v_call: TRBV20-1
d_call: TRBD2
j_call: TRBJ2-7
clone_size: many

cdr3_aa: CASSLSPGGGRDEQFF
cdr3_nt: TGTGCCAGCAGTTTATCTCCGGGCGGGGGCAGGGATGAGCAGTTCTTC
v_call: TRBV12-3/TRBV12-4
d_call: .
j_call: TRBJ2-1
clone_size: few

cdr3_aa: CAGSKRASASSYEQYF
cdr3_nt: TGTGCCGGCAGCAAAAGAGCTAGCGCAAGCTCCTACGAGCAGTACTTC
v_call: TRBV6-2/TRBV6-3
d_call: .
j_call: TRBJ2-7
clone_size: .

cdr3_aa: CASSYEGAYNEQFF
cdr3_nt: TGTGCCAGCAGTTATGAGGGGGCCTACAATGAGCAGTTCTTC
v_call: TRBV6-6
d_call: .
j_call: TRBJ2-1
clone_size: .

cdr3_aa: CASSRRIGDEETQYF
cdr3_nt: TGTGCCAGCTCACGAAGGATCGGGGACGAGGAGACCCAGTACTTC
v_call: TRBV18
d_call: .
j_call: TRBJ2-5
clone_size: .

cdr3_aa: CASSTRDRAASEQYF
cdr3_nt: TGTGCCAGCAGCACCCGGGACCGAGCCGCCTCCGAGCAGTACTTC
v_call: TRBV7-9
d_call: .
j_call: TRBJ2-7
clone_size: .

cdr3_aa: CASSQISDREGNNEQFF
cdr3_nt: TGCGCCAGCAGCCAGATTTCGGACAGGGAAGGGAACAATGAGCAGTTCTTC
v_call: TRBV5-1
d_call: TRBD1
j_call: TRBJ2-1
clone_size: .

cdr3_aa: CASSSRFLLSYNSPLHF
cdr3_nt: TGTGCCAGCAGCTCGCGGTTTCTCCTCTCCTATAATTCACCCCTCCACTTT
v_call: TRBV7-2
d_call: .
j_call: TRBJ1-6
clone_size: .

cdr3_aa: CASSFLGEAQHF
cdr3_nt: TGTGCCAGCAGCTTTTTAGGGGAGGCCCAGCATTTT
v_call: TRBV7-8
d_call: .
j_call: TRBJ1-5
clone_size: .

cdr3_aa: CASSWTGGTMNTEAFF
cdr3_nt: TGCGCCAGCAGCTGGACAGGGGGCACGATGAACACTGAAGCTTTCTTT
v_call: TRBV5-1
d_call: TRBD1
j_call: TRBJ1-1
clone_size: .

cdr3_aa: CSAEEAGETQYF
cdr3_nt: TGCAGCGCCGAGGAGGCAGGGGAGACCCAGTACTTC
v_call: TRBV29-1
d_call: .
j_call: TRBJ2-5
clone_size: many

cdr3_aa: CASSRVIETQYF
cdr3_nt: TGTGCCAGCAGCCGAGTCATCGAGACCCAGTACTTC
v_call: TRBV7-9
d_call: .
j_call: TRBJ2-5
clone_size: many

cdr3_aa: CACTQEAGEQFF
cdr3_nt: TGTGCCTGCACGCAGGAGGCCGGTGAGCAGTTCTTC
v_call: TRBV2
d_call: .
j_call: TRBJ2-1
clone_size: .

cdr3_aa: CSARVAWGEQFF
cdr3_nt: TGCAGTGCTAGGGTAGCTTGGGGTGAGCAGTTCTTC
v_call: TRBV20-1
d_call: .
j_call: TRBJ2-1
clone_size: .

cdr3_aa: CASSFLAGVGVLETQCF
cdr3_nt: TGTGCCAGCAGTTTTCTGGCGGGAGTTGGGGTCTTGGAGACCCAGTGCTTC
v_call: TRBV27
d_call: TRBD2
j_call: TRBJ2-5
clone_size: .

cdr3_aa: CASSVSPGTGIYEQYF
cdr3_nt: TGTGCCAGCAGCGTCAGTCCCGGGACAGGGATATACGAGCAGTACTTC
v_call: TRBV9
d_call: TRBD1
j_call: TRBJ2-7
clone_size: .

cdr3_aa: CASRRQGRTDTQYF
cdr3_nt: TGCGCCAGCCGCAGACAGGGCCGCACAGATACGCAGTATTTT
v_call: TRBV12-3/TRBV12-4
d_call: TRBD1
j_call: TRBJ2-3
clone_size: many

cdr3_aa: CASSFEAGGVKSYNEQFF
cdr3_nt: TGTGCCAGCAGTTTCGAAGCAGGGGGAGTGAAGTCCTACAATGAGCAGTTCTTC
v_call: TRBV12-3/TRBV12-4
d_call: TRBD1
j_call: TRBJ2-1
clone_size: few

cdr3_aa: CASSDGTGFGYTF
cdr3_nt: TGTGCCAGCAGCGATGGGACAGGGTTTGGCTACACCTTC
v_call: TRBV28
d_call: TRBD1
j_call: TRBJ1-2
clone_size: .

cdr3_aa: CASSLGTGGAGANVLTF
cdr3_nt: TGCGCCAGCAGCCTAGGGACAGGGGGCGCTGGGGCCAACGTCCTGACTTTC
v_call: TRBV4-1
d_call: TRBD1
j_call: TRBJ2-6
clone_size: few

cdr3_aa: CASSTGTLGNNEQFF
cdr3_nt: TGTGCCAGCAGTACCGGGACACTAGGAAACAATGAGCAGTTCTTC
v_call: TRBV6-5
d_call: .
j_call: TRBJ2-1
clone_size: .

cdr3_aa: CVISDPLVGETQYF
cdr3_nt: TGTGTCATCAGTGACCCCCTGGTGGGAGAGACCCAGTACTTC
v_call: TRBV10-3
d_call: .
j_call: TRBJ2-5
clone_size: .

cdr3_aa: CSALLAGGPYEQYF
cdr3_nt: TGCAGTGCGTTACTAGCGGGAGGTCCGTACGAGCAGTACTTC
v_call: TRBV20-1
d_call: TRBD2
j_call: TRBJ2-7
clone_size: .

cdr3_aa: CASRLTHMGSYEQYF
cdr3_nt: TGTGCCAGCAGACTAACTCACATGGGCTCCTACGAGCAGTACTTC
v_call: TRBV12-3/TRBV12-4
d_call: .
j_call: TRBJ2-7
clone_size: .

cdr3_aa: CASSLIPPVPAQETQYF
cdr3_nt: TGTGCCAGCAGCTTAATCCCCCCCGTCCCAGCCCAAGAGACCCAGTACTTC
v_call: TRBV11-2
d_call: .
j_call: TRBJ2-5
clone_size: once

cdr3_aa: CATRVGMETQYF
cdr3_nt: TGCGCCACACGAGTCGGGATGGAGACCCAGTACTTC
v_call: TRBV5-1
d_call: .
j_call: TRBJ2-5
clone_size: few

cdr3_aa: CSDLSRTGSTDTQYF
cdr3_nt: TGCAGCGACCTCTCCCGGACAGGTTCCACAGATACGCAGTATTTT
v_call: TRBV29-1
d_call: TRBD1
j_call: TRBJ2-3
clone_size: .

cdr3_aa: CASRVGGTSSTDTQYF
cdr3_nt: TGTGCCAGCAGGGTTGGGGGGACGTCCAGCACAGATACGCAGTATTTT
v_call: TRBV6-5
d_call: .
j_call: TRBJ2-3
clone_size: .

cdr3_aa: CATSRARPGGTDTQYF
cdr3_nt: TGTGCCACCAGCAGAGCTAGGCCGGGGGGCACAGATACGCAGTATTTT
v_call: TRBV15
d_call: .
j_call: TRBJ2-3
clone_size: few

cdr3_aa: CSARDRQGGSYEQYF
cdr3_nt: TGCAGTGCTAGAGACCGACAGGGGGGTTCCTACGAGCAGTACTTC
v_call: TRBV20-1
d_call: TRBD1
j_call: TRBJ2-7
clone_size: .

cdr3_aa: CASEIRETQYF
cdr3_nt: TGTGCCAGCGAAATAAGAGAGACCCAGTACTTC
v_call: TRBV25-1
d_call: .
j_call: TRBJ2-5
clone_size: .

cdr3_aa: CASSEVGYNEQFF
cdr3_nt: TGTGCCAGCTCGGAGGTGGGCTACAATGAGCAGTTCTTC
v_call: TRBV6-6
d_call: .
j_call: TRBJ2-1
clone_size: few

cdr3_aa: CASSLGSGVDAYEQYF
cdr3_nt: TGCGCCAGCAGCCTGGGGTCTGGGGTTGACGCCTACGAGCAGTACTTC
v_call: TRBV5-1
d_call: .
j_call: TRBJ2-7
clone_size: few

cdr3_aa: CSVEVVPGTSGSLNEQFF
cdr3_nt: TGCAGCGTTGAAGTTGTACCCGGGACTAGCGGGTCCCTTAATGAGCAGTTCTTC
v_call: TRBV29-1
d_call: TRBD2
j_call: TRBJ2-1
clone_size: many

cdr3_aa: CSVDDTQYF
cdr3_nt: TGCAGCGTTGACGATACGCAGTATTTT
v_call: TRBV29-1
d_call: .
j_call: TRBJ2-3
clone_size: .